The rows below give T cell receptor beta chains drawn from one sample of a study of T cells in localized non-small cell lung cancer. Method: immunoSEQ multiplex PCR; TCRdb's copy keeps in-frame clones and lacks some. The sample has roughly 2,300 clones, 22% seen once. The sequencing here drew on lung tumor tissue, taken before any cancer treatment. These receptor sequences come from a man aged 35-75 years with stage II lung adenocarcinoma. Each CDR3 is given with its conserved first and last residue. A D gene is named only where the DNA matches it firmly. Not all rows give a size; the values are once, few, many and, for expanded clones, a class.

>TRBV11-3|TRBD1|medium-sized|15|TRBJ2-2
CASTRQGVGAGELFF
TGTGCCAGCACCCGACAGGGGGTCGGGGCCGGGGAGCTGTTTTTT
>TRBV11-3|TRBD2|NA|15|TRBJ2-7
CASSLTSGGSYEQYF
TGTGCCAGCAGCCTCACTAGCGGGGGATCCTACGAGCAGTACTTC
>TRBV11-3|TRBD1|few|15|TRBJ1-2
CASSLEGDSLYGYTF
TGTGCCAGCAGCTTGGAGGGGGACAGCCTCTATGGCTACACCTTC
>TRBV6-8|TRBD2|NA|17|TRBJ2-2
CASSYSGGGPLTGELFF
TGTGCCAGCAGTTACTCAGGCGGGGGGCCCCTCACCGGGGAGCTGTTTTTT
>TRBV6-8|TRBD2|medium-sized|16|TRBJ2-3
CASSDGTSGDSDTQYF
TGTGCCAGCAGTGACGGGACTAGCGGGGATTCAGATACGCAGTATTTT
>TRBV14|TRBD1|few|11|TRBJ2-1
CASTGGYEQFF
TGTGCCAGTACAGGGGGCTATGAGCAGTTCTTC
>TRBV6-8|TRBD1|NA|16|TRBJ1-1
CASSWAAGQGSTEAFF
TGTGCCAGCAGTTGGGCGGCGGGACAGGGTAGCACTGAAGCTTTCTTT
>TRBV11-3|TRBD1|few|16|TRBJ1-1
CASSLVWDRPDTEAFF
TGTGCCAGCAGCTTAGTTTGGGACAGGCCGGACACTGAAGCTTTCTTT
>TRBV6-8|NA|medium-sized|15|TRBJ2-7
CASTSRGFSDYEQYF
TGTGCCAGCACCTCAAGGGGGTTTTCGGACTACGAGCAGTACTTC
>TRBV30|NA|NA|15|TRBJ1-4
CAWRLQGPTNEKLFF
TGTGCCTGGAGGCTGCAGGGTCCAACTAATGAAAAACTGTTTTTT
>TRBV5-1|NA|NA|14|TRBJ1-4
CASSMGVPGKKLFF
TGCGCCAGCAGCATGGGGGTCCCAGGGAAAAAACTGTTTTTT
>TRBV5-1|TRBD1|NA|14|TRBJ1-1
CASSYGQGAPEAFF
TGCGCCAGCAGCTACGGACAGGGGGCCCCTGAAGCTTTCTTT
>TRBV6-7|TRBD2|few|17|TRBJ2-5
CASSYSFLAGIQETQYF
TGTGCCAGCAGTTACTCATTCCTAGCGGGTATTCAAGAGACCCAGTACTTC
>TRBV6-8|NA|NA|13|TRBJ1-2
CATLREAGVSYTF
TGTGCCACCCTACGCGAAGCGGGGGTTAGCTACACCTTC
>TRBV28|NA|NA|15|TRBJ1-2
CAGGEQGPTLRGYTF
TGTGCCGGAGGAGAGCAGGGACCCACACTGAGGGGCTACACCTTC